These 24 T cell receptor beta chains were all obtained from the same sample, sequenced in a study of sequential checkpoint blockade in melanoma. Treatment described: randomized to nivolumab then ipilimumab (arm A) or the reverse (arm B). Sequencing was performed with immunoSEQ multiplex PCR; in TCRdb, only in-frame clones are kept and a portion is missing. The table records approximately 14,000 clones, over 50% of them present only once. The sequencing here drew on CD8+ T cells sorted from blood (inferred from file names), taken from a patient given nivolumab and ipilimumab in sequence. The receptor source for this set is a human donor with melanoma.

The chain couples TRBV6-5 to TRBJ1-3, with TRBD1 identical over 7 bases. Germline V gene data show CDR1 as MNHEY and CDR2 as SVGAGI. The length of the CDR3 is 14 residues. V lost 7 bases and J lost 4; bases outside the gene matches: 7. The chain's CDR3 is CASTTGDSGNTIYF. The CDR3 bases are TGTGCCAGCACTACAGGGGATTCGGGAAACACCATATATTTT.

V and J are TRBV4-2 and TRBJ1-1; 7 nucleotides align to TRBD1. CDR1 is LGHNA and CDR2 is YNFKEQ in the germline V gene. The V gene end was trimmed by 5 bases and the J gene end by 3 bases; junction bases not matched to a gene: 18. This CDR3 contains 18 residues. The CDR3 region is CASSYTLYRQGSYTEAFF. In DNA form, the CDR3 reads TGTGCCAGCAGCTACACTTTATACAGACAGGGTTCGTACACTGAAGCTTTCTTT.

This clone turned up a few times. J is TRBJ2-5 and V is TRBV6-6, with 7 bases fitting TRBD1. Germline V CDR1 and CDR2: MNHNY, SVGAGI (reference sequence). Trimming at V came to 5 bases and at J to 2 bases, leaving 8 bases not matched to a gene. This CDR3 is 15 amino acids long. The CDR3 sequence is CASSAEGATQETQYF. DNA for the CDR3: TGTGCCAGCAGTGCAGAGGGGGCGACTCAAGAGACCCAGTACTTC.

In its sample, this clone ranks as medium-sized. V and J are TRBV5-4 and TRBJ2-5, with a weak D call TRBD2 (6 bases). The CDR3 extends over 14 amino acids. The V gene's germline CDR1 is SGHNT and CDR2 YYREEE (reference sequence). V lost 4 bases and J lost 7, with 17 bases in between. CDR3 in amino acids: CASSQTGLKGTQYF. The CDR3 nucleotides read TGTGCCAGCAGCCAAACGGGACTTAAGGGGACCCAGTACTTC.

The CDR3 region has the DNA TGTGCCAGCAGCTTAGTCTCTGGGGCGGACAATGAGCAGTTCTTC. Translated: CASSLVSGADNEQFF. The J gene is TRBJ2-1, the V gene TRBV7-9; a possible D gene is TRBD1 (5 bases). Trimming left V 1 base short and J 5 bases short, with 12 bases between. This CDR3 comprises 15 residues. Germline V lookup: CDR1 SEHNR, CDR2 FQNEAQ (reference sequence).

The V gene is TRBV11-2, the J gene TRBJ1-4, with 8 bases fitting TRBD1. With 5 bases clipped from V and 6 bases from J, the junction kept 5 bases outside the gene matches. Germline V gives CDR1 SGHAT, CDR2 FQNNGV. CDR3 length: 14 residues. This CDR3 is CASSPWGQDEKLFF. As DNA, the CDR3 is TGTGCCAGCAGCCCATGGGGACAGGATGAAAAACTGTTTTTT.

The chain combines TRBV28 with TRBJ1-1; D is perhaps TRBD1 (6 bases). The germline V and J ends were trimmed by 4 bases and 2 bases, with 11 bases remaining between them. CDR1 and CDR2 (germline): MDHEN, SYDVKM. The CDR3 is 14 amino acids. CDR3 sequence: CASSWTVINTEAFF. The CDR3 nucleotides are TGTGCCAGCAGTTGGACAGTTATTAACACTGAAGCTTTCTTT.

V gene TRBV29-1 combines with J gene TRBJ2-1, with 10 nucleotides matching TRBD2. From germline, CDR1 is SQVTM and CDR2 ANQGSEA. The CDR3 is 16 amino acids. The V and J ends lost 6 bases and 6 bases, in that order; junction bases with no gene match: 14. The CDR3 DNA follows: TGCAGCGTCTTCTCGAGCGGGAGGGAGTCGGTCAATGAGCAGTTCTTC. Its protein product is CSVFSSGRESVNEQFF.

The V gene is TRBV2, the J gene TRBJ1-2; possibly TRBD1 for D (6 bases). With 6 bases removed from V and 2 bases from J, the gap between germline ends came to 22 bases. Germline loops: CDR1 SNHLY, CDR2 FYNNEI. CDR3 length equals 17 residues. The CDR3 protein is CASRQTAGAASNYGYTF. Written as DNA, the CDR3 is TGTGCCAGCAGGCAAACGGCAGGGGCAGCCTCAAACTATGGCTACACCTTC.

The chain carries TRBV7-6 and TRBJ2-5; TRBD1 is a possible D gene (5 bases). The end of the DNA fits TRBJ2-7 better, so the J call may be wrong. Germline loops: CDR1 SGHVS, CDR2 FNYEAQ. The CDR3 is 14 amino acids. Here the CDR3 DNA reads TGTGCCAGCAGCCTTATGCCGACAGCCTTCGAGCAGTACTTC. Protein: CASSLMPTAFEQYF.

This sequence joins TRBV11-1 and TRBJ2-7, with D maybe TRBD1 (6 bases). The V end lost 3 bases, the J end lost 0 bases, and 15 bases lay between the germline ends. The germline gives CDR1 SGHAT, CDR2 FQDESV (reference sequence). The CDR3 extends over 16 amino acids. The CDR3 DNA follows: TGTGCCAGCAGCTTGTCGGGACAAAGCTACTCCTACGAGCAGTACTTC. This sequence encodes CASSLSGQSYSYEQYF.

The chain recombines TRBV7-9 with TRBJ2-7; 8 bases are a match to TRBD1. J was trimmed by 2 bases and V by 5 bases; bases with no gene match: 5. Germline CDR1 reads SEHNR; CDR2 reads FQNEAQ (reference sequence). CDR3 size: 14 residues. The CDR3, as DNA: TGTGCCAGCAGCGGCGGGACAGGTCCCTACGAGCAGTACTTC. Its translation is CASSGGTGPYEQYF.

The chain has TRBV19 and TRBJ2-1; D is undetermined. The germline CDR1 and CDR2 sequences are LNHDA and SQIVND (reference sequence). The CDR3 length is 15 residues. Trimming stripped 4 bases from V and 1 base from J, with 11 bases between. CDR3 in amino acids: CASSTWSASYNEQFF. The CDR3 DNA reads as TGTGCCAGTAGTACATGGAGCGCATCCTACAATGAGCAGTTCTTC.

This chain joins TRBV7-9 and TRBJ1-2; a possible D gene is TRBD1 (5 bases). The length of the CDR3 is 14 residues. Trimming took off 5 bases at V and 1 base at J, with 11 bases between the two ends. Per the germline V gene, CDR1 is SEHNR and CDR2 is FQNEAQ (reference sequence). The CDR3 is CASSPRGGNYGYTF. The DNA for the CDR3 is TGTGCCAGCAGCCCCCGGGGGGGTAACTATGGCTACACCTTC.

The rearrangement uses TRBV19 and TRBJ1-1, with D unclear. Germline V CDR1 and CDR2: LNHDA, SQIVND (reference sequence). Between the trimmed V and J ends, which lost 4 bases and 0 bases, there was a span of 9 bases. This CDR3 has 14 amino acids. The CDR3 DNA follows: TGTGCCAGTAGTAATCTCCTTTTGAACACTGAAGCTTTCTTT. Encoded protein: CASSNLLLNTEAFF.

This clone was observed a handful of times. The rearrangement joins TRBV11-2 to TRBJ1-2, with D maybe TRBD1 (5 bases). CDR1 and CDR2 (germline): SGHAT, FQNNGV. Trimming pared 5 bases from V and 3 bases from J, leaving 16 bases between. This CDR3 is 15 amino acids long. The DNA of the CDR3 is TGTGCCAGCAGCCACCTCGACGACAGAGACTATGGCTACACCTTC. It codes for CASSHLDDRDYGYTF.

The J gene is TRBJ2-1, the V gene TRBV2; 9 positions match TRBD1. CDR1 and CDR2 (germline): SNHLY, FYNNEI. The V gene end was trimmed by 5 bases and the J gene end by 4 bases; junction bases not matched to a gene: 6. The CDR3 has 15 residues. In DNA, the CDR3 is TGTGCCAGCAGTCGGACAGGGGAATTGTACAATGAGCAGTTCTTC. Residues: CASSRTGELYNEQFF.

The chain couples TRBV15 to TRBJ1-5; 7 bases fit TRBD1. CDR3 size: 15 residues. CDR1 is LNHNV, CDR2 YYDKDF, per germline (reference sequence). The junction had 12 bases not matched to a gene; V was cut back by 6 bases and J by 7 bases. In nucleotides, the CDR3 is TGTGCCACCAGGGAAGTCGGGAAGGGGGCCCAGCCCCAGCATTTT. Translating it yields CATREVGKGAQPQHF.

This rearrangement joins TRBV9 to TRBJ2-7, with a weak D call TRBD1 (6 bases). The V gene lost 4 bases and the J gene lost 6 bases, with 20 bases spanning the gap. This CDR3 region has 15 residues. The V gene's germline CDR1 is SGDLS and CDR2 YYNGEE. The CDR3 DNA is TGTGCCAGCAGCCAAGATTCAGGGGCGACCTCCGAGCAGTACTTC. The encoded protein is CASSQDSGATSEQYF. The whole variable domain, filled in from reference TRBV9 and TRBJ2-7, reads DSGVTQTPKHLITATGQRVTLRCSPRSGDLSVYWYQQSLDQGLQFLIQYYNGEERAKGNILERFSAQQFPDLHSELNLSSLELGDSALYFCASSQDSGATSEQYFGPGTRLTVT.

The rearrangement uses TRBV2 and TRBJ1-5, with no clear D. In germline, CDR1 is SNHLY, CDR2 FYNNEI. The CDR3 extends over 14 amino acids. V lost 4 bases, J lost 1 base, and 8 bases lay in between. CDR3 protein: CASSVEISNQPQHF. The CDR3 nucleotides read TGTGCCAGCAGTGTGGAGATAAGCAATCAGCCCCAGCATTTT.

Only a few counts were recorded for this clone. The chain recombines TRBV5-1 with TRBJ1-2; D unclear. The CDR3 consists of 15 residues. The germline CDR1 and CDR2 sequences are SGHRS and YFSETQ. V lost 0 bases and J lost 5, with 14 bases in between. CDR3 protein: CASSLDKKGGYGYTF. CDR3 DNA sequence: TGCGCCAGCAGCTTGGACAAGAAGGGCGGGTATGGCTACACCTTC. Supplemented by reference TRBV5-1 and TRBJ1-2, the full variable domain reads KAGVTQTPRYLIKTRGQQVTLSCSPISGHRSVSWYQQTPGQGLQFLFEYFSETQRNKGNFPGRFSGRQFSNSRSEMNVSTLELGDSALYLCASSLDKKGGYGYTFGSGTRLTVV.

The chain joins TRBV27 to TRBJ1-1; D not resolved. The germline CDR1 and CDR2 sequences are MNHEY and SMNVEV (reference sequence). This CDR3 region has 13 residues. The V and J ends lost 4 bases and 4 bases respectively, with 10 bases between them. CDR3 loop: CASSSGLPTEAFF. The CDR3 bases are TGTGCCAGCAGTTCCGGACTCCCCACTGAAGCTTTCTTT.

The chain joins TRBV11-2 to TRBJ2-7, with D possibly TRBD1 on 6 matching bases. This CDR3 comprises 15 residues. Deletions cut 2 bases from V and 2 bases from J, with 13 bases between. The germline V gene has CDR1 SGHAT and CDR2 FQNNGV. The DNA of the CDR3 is TGTGCCAGCAGCTTACGCACAGGGACCCCCTACGAGCAGTACTTC. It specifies CASSLRTGTPYEQYF.

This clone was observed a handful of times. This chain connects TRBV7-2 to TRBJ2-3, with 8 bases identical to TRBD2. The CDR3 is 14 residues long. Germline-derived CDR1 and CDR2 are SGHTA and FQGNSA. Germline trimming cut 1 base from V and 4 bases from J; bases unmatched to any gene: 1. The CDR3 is CASSLGREADTQYF. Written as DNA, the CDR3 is TGTGCCAGCAGCTTAGGGCGGGAGGCAGATACGCAGTATTTT. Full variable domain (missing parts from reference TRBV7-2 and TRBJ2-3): GAGVSQSPSNKVTEKGKDVELRCDPISGHTALYWYRQSLGQGLEFLIYFQGNSAPDKSGLPSDRFSAERTGGSVSTLTIQRTQQEDSAVYLCASSLGREADTQYFGPGTRLTVL.